This is a list of T cell receptor beta chains from one sample in a study of OX40 agonist ivuxolimab in advanced cancers. Using immunoSEQ multiplex PCR, the repertoire was profiled, and TCRdb retains in-frame clones only, with some absent. The sample carries about 60,000 clones, 85% to 90% recorded once. The sample in question was CD4+ or CD8+ T cells sorted from blood, obtained in a trial of the OX40 agonist ivuxolimab. These receptors were collected from an adult with an advanced solid tumor such as melanoma, head and neck, liver or kidney cancer. CDR3s include the opening cysteine and the closing phenylalanine or tryptophan. Fields, in order: J gene, D gene, clone size, CDR3 length, V gene, CDR3 protein, CDR3 DNA. The D gene is left open where the match is weak. Where a row states a size, it is once, few, many or the class of an expanded clone; other rows omit it.

TRBJ2-7 | - | - | 14 | TRBV11-2 | CASSLGIGSYEQYF | TGTGCCAGCAGCTTAGGAATAGGATCCTACGAGCAGTACTTC
TRBJ1-2 | - | once | 14 | TRBV19 | CASSSQDRARGYTF | TGTGCCAGTAGTTCCCAGGACCGGGCGCGGGGCTACACCTTC
TRBJ1-1 | - | - | 14 | TRBV5-1 | CASSGITGNTEAFF | TGCGCCAGCAGCGGGATAACAGGGAACACTGAAGCTTTCTTT
TRBJ2-1 | - | once | 18 | TRBV28 | CASTSGLRTGGSYNEQFF | TGTGCCAGCACTTCGGGACTGAGGACGGGTGGCTCCTACAATGAGCAGTTCTTC
TRBJ1-2 | TRBD1 | - | 13 | TRBV28 | CASSEGQPYGYTF | TGTGCCAGCAGCGAGGGACAGCCTTATGGCTACACCTTC
TRBJ2-3 | TRBD2 | - | 17 | TRBV5-4 | CASSQRLAGGPTDTQYF | TGTGCCAGCAGCCAGAGACTAGCGGGGGGCCCCACAGATACGCAGTATTTT
TRBJ2-1 | TRBD2 | - | 20 | TRBV9 | CASSVGKFPVTSGENNEQFF | TGTGCCAGCAGCGTAGGTAAATTTCCAGTTACTAGCGGGGAAAACAATGAGCAGTTCTTC
TRBJ1-5 | - | - | 15 | TRBV29-1 | CSVVEDSGGNQPQHF | TGCAGCGTTGTCGAGGACTCGGGGGGAAATCAGCCCCAGCATTTT
TRBJ2-1 | - | - | 18 | TRBV11-3 | CASSLGGRLADSYNEQFF | TGTGCCAGCAGCTTAGGGGGGCGCTTAGCGGACTCCTACAATGAGCAGTTCTTC
TRBJ1-6 | TRBD1 | - | 16 | TRBV4-2 | CASRHSFGTGNSALHF | TGTGCCAGCAGGCACTCCTTTGGGACAGGGAATTCGGCCCTCCACTTT
TRBJ1-5 | TRBD1 | - | 15 | TRBV6-1 | CASMQLTGGNQPQHF | TGTGCCAGCATGCAACTGACAGGGGGCAATCAGCCCCAGCATTTT
TRBJ1-1 | - | - | 15 | TRBV5-1 | CASSQEQGRNTEAFF | TGCGCCAGCAGCCAAGAACAGGGCCGAAACACTGAAGCTTTCTTT
TRBJ1-1 | - | - | 14 | TRBV7-9 | CASSPNQGDTEAFF | TGTGCCAGCAGCCCGAATCAAGGGGACACTGAAGCTTTCTTT
TRBJ1-1 | - | - | 13 | TRBV6-5 | CASVKVGNTEAFF | TGTGCCAGCGTTAAGGTGGGGAACACTGAAGCTTTCTTT
TRBJ1-4 | - | - | 16 | TRBV19 | CASIRRHGATNEKLFF | TGTGCCAGTATCCGCAGACACGGGGCAACTAATGAAAAACTGTTTTTT
TRBJ2-7 | TRBD1 | few | 14 | TRBV6-5 | CASSDRDRLYEQYF | TGTGCCAGCAGTGACCGGGACAGGCTTTACGAGCAGTACTTC
TRBJ1-5 | - | - | 13 | TRBV2 | CASRAGGNQPQHF | TGTGCCAGCAGGGCAGGGGGCAATCAGCCCCAGCATTTT
TRBJ2-7 | - | - | 15 | TRBV5-1 | CASSSDDRRLYEQYF | TGCGCCAGCAGCTCTGACGACAGGCGTCTCTACGAGCAGTACTTC
TRBJ2-5 | TRBD2 | - | 16 | TRBV19 | CASSMVLAGAQETQYF | TGTGCCAGTAGTATGGTACTAGCGGGGGCCCAAGAGACCCAGTACTTC
TRBJ2-2 | - | - | 17 | TRBV27 | CASSPYRGRGNTGELFF | TGTGCCAGCAGTCCATACCGGGGGCGCGGGAACACCGGGGAGCTGTTTTTT
TRBJ1-1 | TRBD1 | - | 13 | TRBV5-1 | CASRTGGNTEAFF | TGCGCCAGCAGAACAGGGGGAAACACTGAAGCTTTCTTT
TRBJ1-2 | - | once | 17 | TRBV11-2 | CASSLYGRRARDYGYTF | TGTGCCAGCAGCTTATACGGCAGACGGGCAAGGGACTATGGCTACACCTTC
TRBJ1-1 | TRBD1 | - | 15 | TRBV4-3 | CASSQDQQGGTEAFF | TGCGCCAGCAGCCAAGATCAGCAGGGGGGCACTGAAGCTTTCTTT
TRBJ1-1 | - | - | 19 | TRBV5-6 | CASSFNERGRRKVTTEAFF | TGTGCCAGCAGCTTCAATGAGCGGGGGCGCAGGAAGGTGACCACTGAGGCTTTCTTT
TRBJ1-3 | - | - | 14 | TRBV6-1 | CASSVLIAGNTIYF | TGTGCCAGCAGTGTCCTGATTGCTGGAAACACCATATATTTT
TRBJ1-5 | - | - | 14 | TRBV7-2 | CASSLTGSNQPQHF | TGTGCCAGCAGCCTTACAGGGTCCAATCAGCCCCAGCATTTT
TRBJ2-2 | - | - | 15 | TRBV6-5 | CASSLTGRNTGELFF | TGTGCCAGCAGCTTGACAGGTCGGAACACCGGGGAGCTGTTTTTT
TRBJ2-7 | TRBD2 | - | 15 | TRBV5-4 | CATRRSAGGIYEQYF | TGTGCCACGCGCAGGTCAGCGGGGGGGATCTACGAGCAGTACTTC
TRBJ1-1 | - | - | 12 | TRBV5-6 | CASSSGAIGAFF | TGTGCCAGCAGCTCAGGGGCGATCGGGGCTTTCTTT
TRBJ2-7 | - | - | 14 | TRBV4-1 | CASSQGAGAYEQYF | TGCGCCAGCAGCCAAGGGGCAGGGGCCTACGAGCAGTACTTC
TRBJ1-1 | - | few | 12 | TRBV27 | CASSFLGGEAFF | TGTGCCAGCAGTTTCTTAGGGGGTGAAGCTTTCTTT
TRBJ2-1 | - | - | 12 | TRBV7-3 | CASSQGSNEQFF | TGTGCCAGCAGCCAGGGAAGCAATGAGCAGTTCTTC
TRBJ2-1 | - | - | 14 | TRBV11-2 | CASSLHSSYNEQFF | TGTGCCAGCAGCCTCCATTCTAGCTACAATGAGCAGTTCTTC
TRBJ1-3 | - | - | 13 | TRBV29-1 | CSAFGGSGNTIYF | TGCAGCGCTTTCGGGGGCTCTGGAAACACCATATATTTT
TRBJ2-5 | - | - | 15 | TRBV18 | CASSPSTGQTETQYF | TGTGCCAGCTCACCAAGTACTGGACAGACAGAGACCCAGTACTTC
TRBJ2-3 | - | - | 14 | TRBV10-3 | CAIRVAESTDTQYF | TGTGCCATCAGGGTAGCGGAGAGCACAGATACGCAGTATTTT
TRBJ1-1 | - | - | 13 | TRBV9 | CASSVAFSTEAFF | TGTGCCAGCAGCGTAGCTTTCTCCACTGAAGCTTTCTTT
TRBJ2-3 | TRBD1 | - | 15 | TRBV19 | CASSRGQGRADTQYF | TGTGCCAGTAGTAGGGGACAGGGAAGGGCAGATACGCAGTATTTT
TRBJ2-1 | TRBD2 | - | 15 | TRBV9 | CASSPRLASYNEQFF | TGTGCCAGCAGCCCCAGACTAGCGTCCTACAATGAGCAGTTCTTC
TRBJ1-4 | - | - | 16 | TRBV14 | CASSQFKGVPIEKLFF | TGTGCCAGCAGCCAATTTAAGGGGGTCCCGATTGAAAAACTGTTTTTT
TRBJ1-5 | - | - | 13 | TRBV7-3 | CASSKEPDQPQHF | TGTGCCAGCAGCAAAGAACCCGATCAGCCCCAGCATTTT
TRBJ2-1 | TRBD2 | - | 19 | TRBV9 | CASSAKYLKAGAGDNEQFF | TGTGCCAGCAGCGCCAAATACCTTAAGGCGGGAGCGGGTGACAATGAGCAGTTCTTC
TRBJ2-3 | TRBD2 | - | 16 | TRBV29-1 | CSVVVSSGGSTDTQYF | TGCAGCGTTGTGGTTTCGAGCGGGGGGAGCACAGATACGCAGTATTTT
TRBJ2-7 | - | - | 14 | TRBV28 | CASSQGSSLREQYF | TGTGCCAGCAGCCAGGGATCGTCCCTACGGGAGCAGTACTTC
TRBJ2-1 | - | - | 13 | TRBV18 | CASSPPGPLGQFF | TGTGCCAGCTCACCTCCGGGACCCCTCGGGCAGTTCTTC
TRBJ1-2 | - | few | 13 | TRBV18 | CASSPQGYYGYTF | TGTGCCAGCTCACCTCAGGGGTACTATGGCTACACCTTC
TRBJ1-1 | TRBD1 | - | 14 | TRBV5-6 | CASSPATGTTEAFF | TGTGCCAGCAGCCCGGCGACAGGGACCACTGAAGCTTTCTTT
TRBJ1-2 | TRBD1 | - | 16 | TRBV27 | CASSLGTGTGGYGYTF | TGTGCCAGCAGTTTGGGGACAGGGACGGGTGGGTATGGCTACACCTTC
TRBJ1-1 | - | - | 15 | TRBV18 | CASSRMQGKNTEAFF | TGTGCCAGCTCACGGATGCAGGGGAAGAACACTGAAGCTTTCTTT
TRBJ2-1 | TRBD1 | - | 15 | TRBV11-2 | CASSSRDRGYNEQFF | TGTGCCAGCAGCTCCCGGGACAGGGGTTACAATGAGCAGTTCTTC
TRBJ1-1 | - | - | 11 | TRBV5-1 | CASSLGTEAFF | TGCGCCAGCAGCTTGGGCACTGAAGCTTTCTTT
TRBJ2-5 | TRBD1 | - | 13 | TRBV11-1 | CASSEDREETQYF | TGTGCCAGCAGCGAAGACAGGGAAGAGACCCAGTACTTC
TRBJ1-5 | - | - | 16 | TRBV18 | CASSSETAYSNQPQHF | TGTGCCAGCTCATCAGAGACAGCTTATAGCAATCAGCCCCAGCATTTT